The present T cell receptor beta chain was sequenced within a study of cytomegalovirus exposure and HLA in healthy donors. Study-wide context: The roughly 130 validation repertoires, a later analysis reported, used the same platform as the roughly 650 repertoires from the first cohort.

General study points: The majority of TCR sequences were rare, yet some public TCRs appeared in many donors. The CMV antigen specificity of a few CMV-associated chains was confirmed through in vitro analysis. High specificity and sensitivity for cytomegalovirus status were reported for the classifier.

Profiling relied on immunoSEQ multiplex PCR, and the TCRdb table lists in-frame clones only, not all of them. Found here are 150,000 to 200,000 clones, roughly 86% of them singletons; the top ten hold about 7.2%. Turning to this clone: Its antigen is still unknown.

The length of the CDR3 is 14 residues. After removal of 5 bases from V and 8 bases from J, the junction contained 10 bases not matched to a gene. Per the germline V gene, CDR1 is MDHEN and CDR2 is SYDVKM. Sequencing input: PBMCs. The chain has TRBV28 and TRBJ1-2; 8 bases agree with TRBD1. This TCR derives from a man aged 25-45 years in good health and CMV-seropositive. The CDR3 nucleotides read TGTGCCAGCAGTCCGCTGGACAGGGACGGAGGCTACACCTTC. It is translated as CASSPLDRDGGYTF.